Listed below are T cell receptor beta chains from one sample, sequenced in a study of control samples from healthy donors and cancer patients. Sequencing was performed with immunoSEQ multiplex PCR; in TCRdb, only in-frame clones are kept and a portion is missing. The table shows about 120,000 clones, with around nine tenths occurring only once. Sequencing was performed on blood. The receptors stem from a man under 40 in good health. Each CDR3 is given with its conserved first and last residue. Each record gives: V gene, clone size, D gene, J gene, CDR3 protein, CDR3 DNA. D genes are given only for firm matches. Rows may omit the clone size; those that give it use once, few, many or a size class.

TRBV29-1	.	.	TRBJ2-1	CSAEGLNEQFF	TGCAGCGCCGAGGGCCTCAATGAGCAGTTCTTC
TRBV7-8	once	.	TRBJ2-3	CASSPLAGTDTQYF	TGTGCCAGCAGCCCCCTAGCAGGCACAGATACGCAGTATTTT
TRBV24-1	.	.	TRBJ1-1	CATSGGTEAFF	TGTGCCACCAGTGGTGGGACTGAAGCTTTCTTT
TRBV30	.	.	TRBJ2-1	CAWSGGSAIHEQFF	TGTGCCTGGAGTGGGGGATCCGCCATCCATGAGCAGTTCTTC
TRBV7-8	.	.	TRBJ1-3	CASSLDRFSGNTIYF	TGTGCCAGCAGCTTAGACAGGTTCTCTGGAAACACCATATATTTT
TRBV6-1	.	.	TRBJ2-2	CASSEEGWMTGELFF	TGTGCCAGCAGTGAAGAGGGGTGGATGACCGGGGAGCTGTTTTTT
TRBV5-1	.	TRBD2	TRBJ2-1	CASSFLAGDHNEQFF	TGCGCCAGCAGCTTTCTAGCGGGGGACCACAATGAGCAGTTCTTC
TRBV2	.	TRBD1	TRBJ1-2	CASRPLGQGDYGYTF	TGTGCCAGCAGGCCCCTGGGACAGGGGGACTATGGCTACACCTTC
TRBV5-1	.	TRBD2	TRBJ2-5	CASSLQLAGIQETQYF	TGCGCCAGCAGCTTGCAACTAGCGGGGATCCAAGAGACCCAGTACTTC
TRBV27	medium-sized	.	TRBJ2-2	CASSFFSSGELFF	TGTGCCAGCAGTTTTTTTTCCAGCGGGGAGCTGTTTTTT
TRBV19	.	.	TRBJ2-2	CASSLARGEAGELFF	TGTGCCAGTTCTCTAGCCCGAGGGGAGGCCGGGGAGCTGTTTTTT
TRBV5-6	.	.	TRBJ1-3	CASSLGRTGNTIYF	TGTGCCAGCAGCTTAGGACGGACAGGAAACACCATATATTTT
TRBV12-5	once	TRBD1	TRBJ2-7	CASGLSPWDRGSPTNYEQYF	TGTGCTAGTGGTTTGAGCCCTTGGGACAGGGGATCACCCACCAACTACGAGCAGTACTTC
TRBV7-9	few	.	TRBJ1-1	CASSLVLADTEAFF	TGTGCCAGCAGCTTAGTTTTGGCGGACACTGAAGCTTTCTTT
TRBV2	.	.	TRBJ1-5	CASSAEGRLPVIPQHF	TGTGCCAGCAGCGCGGAGGGTAGATTGCCGGTAATTCCCCAGCATTTT
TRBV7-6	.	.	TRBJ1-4	CASSLEASGNEKLFF	TGTGCCAGCAGCTTAGAGGCGTCCGGAAATGAAAAACTGTTTTTT
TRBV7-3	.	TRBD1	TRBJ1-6	CASSTDRGSPLHF	TGTGCCAGCAGCACAGACAGGGGCTCACCCCTCCACTTT
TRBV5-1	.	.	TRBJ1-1	CASSLIAGKLDTEAFF	TGCGCCAGCAGCTTGATCGCAGGGAAGTTGGACACTGAAGCTTTCTTT
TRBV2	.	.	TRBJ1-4	CASRVQGNEKLFF	TGTGCCAGCAGGGTACAGGGAAATGAAAAACTGTTTTTT
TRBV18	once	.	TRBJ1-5	CASSPADSNQPQHF	TGTGCCAGCTCACCCGCCGATAGCAATCAGCCCCAGCATTTT
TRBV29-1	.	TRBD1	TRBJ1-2	CSVELGQGIGGYTF	TGCAGCGTTGAACTCGGACAGGGAATAGGTGGCTACACCTTC
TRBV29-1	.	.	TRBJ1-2	CSVAVQRTYGYTF	TGCAGCGTTGCGGTCCAACGAACCTATGGCTACACCTTC
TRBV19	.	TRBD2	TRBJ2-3	CASSIDFTSGDTQYF	TGTGCCAGTAGTATAGATTTTACTAGCGGTGATACGCAGTATTTT
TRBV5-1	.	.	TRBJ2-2	CASRETGNTGELFF	TGCGCCAGCAGGGAGACAGGCAACACCGGGGAGCTGTTTTTT
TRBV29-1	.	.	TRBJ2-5	CSALPKETQYF	TGCAGCGCTCTCCCAAAAGAGACCCAGTACTTC
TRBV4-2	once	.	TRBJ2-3	CASSQDGTGVGTDTQYF	TGTGCCAGCAGCCAAGATGGGACGGGGGTAGGCACAGATACGCAGTATTTT
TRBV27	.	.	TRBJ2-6	CASSTGLGANVLTF	TGTGCCAGCAGCACAGGGTTGGGGGCCAACGTCCTGACTTTC
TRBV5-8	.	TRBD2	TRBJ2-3	CASSLARTSGPDTQYF	TGTGCCAGCAGCTTGGCCAGGACTAGCGGCCCGGATACGCAGTATTTT
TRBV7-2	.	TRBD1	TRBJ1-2	CASSPGTGGSTNYGYTF	TGTGCCAGCAGCCCGGGGACAGGGGGATCAACTAACTATGGCTACACCTTC
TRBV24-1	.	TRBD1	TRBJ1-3	CATSDRTGSGNTIYF	TGTGCCACCAGTGACCGGACAGGCTCTGGAAACACCATATATTTT
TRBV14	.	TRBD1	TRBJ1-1	CASSQEYPGRGLWDTEAFF	TGTGCCAGCAGCCAAGAGTATCCCGGCAGGGGGCTTTGGGACACTGAAGCTTTCTTT
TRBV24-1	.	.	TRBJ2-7	CATSEPGLYEQYF	TGTGCCACCAGTGAGCCAGGATTATACGAGCAGTACTTC
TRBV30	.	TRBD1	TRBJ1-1	CAWRKGGFTEAFF	TGTGCCTGGAGAAAAGGGGGCTTCACTGAAGCTTTCTTT
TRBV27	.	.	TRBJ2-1	CASSPGRNEQFF	TGTGCCAGCAGTCCAGGGAGGAATGAGCAGTTCTTC
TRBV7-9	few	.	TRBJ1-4	CASSFSLNAPADPNEKLFF	TGTGCCAGCAGCTTTTCCTTAAACGCCCCGGCAGACCCTAATGAAAAACTGTTTTTT
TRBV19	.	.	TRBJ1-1	CASSILGRGNTEAFF	TGTGCCAGTAGTATATTAGGCCGGGGGAACACTGAAGCTTTCTTT
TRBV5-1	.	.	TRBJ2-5	CASSLYETLYQETQYF	TGCGCCAGCAGCTTGTATGAGACACTTTACCAAGAGACCCAGTACTTC
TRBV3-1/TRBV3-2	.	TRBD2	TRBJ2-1	CASSQDRLAGSEQFF	TGTGCCAGCAGCCAAGATAGGCTAGCGGGGAGTGAGCAGTTCTTC
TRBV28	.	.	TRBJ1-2	CASSFRGNYGYTF	TGTGCCAGCAGTTTTCGGGGGAACTATGGCTACACCTTC
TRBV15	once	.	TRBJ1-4	CATSRDGQGPGEKLFF	TGTGCCACCAGCAGAGATGGGCAGGGACCGGGTGAAAAACTGTTTTTT
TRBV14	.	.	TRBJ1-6	CASSQEAKGKTPLHF	TGTGCCAGCAGCCAAGAGGCGAAGGGGAAAACACCCCTCCACTTT
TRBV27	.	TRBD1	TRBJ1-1	CASSVSRDRNTEAFF	TGTGCCAGCAGTGTTTCCCGGGACAGAAACACTGAAGCTTTCTTT
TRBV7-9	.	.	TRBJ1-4	CASSRTRDKEKLFF	TGTGCCAGCAGCAGAACCCGGGACAAGGAAAAACTGTTTTTT
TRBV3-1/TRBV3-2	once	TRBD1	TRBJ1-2	CASSLSGTGYIDYGYTF	TGTGCCAGCAGCCTCTCCGGGACAGGTTACATCGACTATGGCTACACCTTC
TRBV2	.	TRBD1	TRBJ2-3	CASPPPGQGITSTDTQYF	TGTGCCAGTCCCCCTCCGGGACAGGGGATTACTAGCACAGATACGCAGTATTTT
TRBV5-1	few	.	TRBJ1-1	CASSLAVTGPAEAFF	TGCGCCAGCAGCTTGGCGGTCACCGGGCCTGCTGAAGCTTTCTTT
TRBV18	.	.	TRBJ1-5	CASTITGNNQPQHF	TGCGCCTCTACCATCACAGGGAACAATCAGCCCCAGCATTTT
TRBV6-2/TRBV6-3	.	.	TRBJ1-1	CASSYFQGSTEAFF	TGTGCCAGCAGTTACTTTCAGGGGTCCACTGAAGCTTTCTTT
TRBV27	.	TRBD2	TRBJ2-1	CASMGGGNEQFF	TGTGCCAGCATGGGCGGGGGAAATGAGCAGTTCTTC
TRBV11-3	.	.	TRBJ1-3	CASSLGTTDTIYF	TGTGCCAGCAGCTTAGGGACAACAGACACCATATATTTT
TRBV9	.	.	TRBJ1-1	CASSPWRGRDTEAFF	TGTGCCAGCAGCCCCTGGCGGGGGAGAGACACTGAAGCTTTCTTT
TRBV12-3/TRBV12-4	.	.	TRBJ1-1	CASSLGTGTEAFF	TGTGCCAGCAGTTTAGGTACGGGCACTGAAGCTTTCTTT
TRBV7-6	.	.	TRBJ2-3	CASSEGIGGLLTDTQYF	TGTGCCAGCAGCGAGGGGATCGGGGGCCTGCTTACAGATACGCAGTATTTT